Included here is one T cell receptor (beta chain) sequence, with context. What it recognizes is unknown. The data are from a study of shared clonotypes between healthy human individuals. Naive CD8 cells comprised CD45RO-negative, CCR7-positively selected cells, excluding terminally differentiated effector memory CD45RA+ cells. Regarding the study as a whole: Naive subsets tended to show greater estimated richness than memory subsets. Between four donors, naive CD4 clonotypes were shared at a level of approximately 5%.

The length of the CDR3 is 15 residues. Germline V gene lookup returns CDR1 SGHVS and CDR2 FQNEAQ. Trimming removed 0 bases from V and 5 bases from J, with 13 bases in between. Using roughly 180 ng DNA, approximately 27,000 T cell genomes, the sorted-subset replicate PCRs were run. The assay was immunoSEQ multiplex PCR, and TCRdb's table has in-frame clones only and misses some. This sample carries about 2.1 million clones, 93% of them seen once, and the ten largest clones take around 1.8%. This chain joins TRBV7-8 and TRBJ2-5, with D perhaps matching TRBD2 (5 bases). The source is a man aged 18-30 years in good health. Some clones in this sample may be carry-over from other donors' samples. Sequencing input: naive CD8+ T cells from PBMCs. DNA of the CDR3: TGTGCCAGCAGCTTAGCCGGTAGCGTTTGGGAGACCCAGTACTTC. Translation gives CASSLAGSVWETQYF.